This T cell receptor beta chain emerged from a study of blood T cell repertoires in COVID-19. Study-level information: Acute and convalescent COVID-19 samples came from the United States, Italy and Spain. Nucleic acid was either cDNA or gDNA, and it came from T cells, B-cell-depleted T cells, or PBMCs.

V was pared by 10 bases and J by 4 bases, with 5 bases of the junction left unmatched. The V gene's germline CDR1 is LGHDT and CDR2 YNNKEL (reference sequence). The CDR3 length is 13 residues. Enrolled during active infection, Seattle patients were then followed longitudinally. Sequenced by immunoSEQ multiplex PCR; TCRdb stores in-frame clones only, minus some. The sample records under 100,000 clones, approximately 91% being singletons. This rearrangement joins TRBV3-1 (or the pseudogene TRBV3-2) to TRBJ2-5, with 11 bases that match TRBD2. The sequence derives from a man between 60 and 70 years old with COVID-19, enrolled during active disease. Material: peripheral blood. The CDR3, as DNA: TGTGCCACCCGACTAGCGGGGATAGAGACCCAGTACTTC. It is translated as CATRLAGIETQYF.